This paragraph covers one T cell receptor (beta chain) sequence. These data belong to a study of cytomegalovirus exposure and HLA in healthy donors. The CDR3 consists of 16 residues. Germline V gives CDR1 KGHSH, CDR2 LQKENI. Trimming left V 3 bases short and J 5 bases short, with 16 bases between. PCR was performed using 60 Vbeta and 13 Jbeta primers. How the authors handled the data: Tens of millions of unique TCR beta chains, 9 million to 11 million shared, were counted in a later analysis. Measured with immunoSEQ multiplex PCR; TCRdb has only the in-frame clones, and not every one. The D gene and trimming were derived from the DNA, and the V and J assignments and clone size from that table. The table has roughly 250,000 clones, around 80% seen once.

The sequence was collected from a girl between 2 and 10 years old in good health and CMV-seronegative. The sequenced sample was PBMCs. The chain uses TRBV18 and TRBJ1-4, with a tentative D call TRBD1 (5 bases). CDR3 residues: CASSPESQADNEKLFF. The CDR3 nucleotides read TGTGCCAGCTCACCCGAATCACAGGCTGACAATGAAAAACTGTTTTTT. Looking up the rest from reference TRBV18 and TRBJ1-4 gives the full variable domain: NAGVMQNPRHLVRRRGQEARLRCSPMKGHSHVYWYRQLPEEGLKFMVYLQKENIIDESGMPKERFSAEFPKEGPSILRIQQVVRGDSAAYFCASSPESQADNEKLFFGSGTQLSVL.